This is a list of T cell receptor beta chains from one sample in a study of cytomegalovirus exposure and HLA in healthy donors. Clones were sequenced by immunoSEQ multiplex PCR, and TCRdb holds only the in-frame ones, with some missing. Its clone listing holds about 170,000 clones. The sequenced material came from PBMCs. The receptors shown here come from a woman under 30 in good health and CMV-seropositive. The CDR3 runs from the conserved cysteine through the conserved F or W. D genes are given only for firm matches.

j_call	d_call	v_call	cdr3_nt	cdr3_aa
TRBJ2-1	TRBD2	TRBV7-8	TGTGCCAGCAGCTTACGGGCTAGCGGGCTTGCGGACTACAATGAGCAGTTCTTC	CASSLRASGLADYNEQFF
TRBJ2-6	.	TRBV7-3	TGTGCCAGCAGCTTAAAGTTGGGGGGCTCTGGGGCCAACGTCCTGACTTTC	CASSLKLGGSGANVLTF
TRBJ2-3	.	TRBV6-1	TGTGCCAGCGGGGCGGGGGCCGACACAGATACGCAGTATTTT	CASGAGADTDTQYF
TRBJ2-7	TRBD2	TRBV27	TGTGCCAGCAGTTCTAGACTAGCGGGGGAGAGCTCCTACGAGCAGTACTTC	CASSSRLAGESSYEQYF
TRBJ1-6	TRBD1	TRBV11-3	TGTGCCAGCAGCTTCAGGGGGCTCGGTTCACCCCTCCACTTT	CASSFRGLGSPLHF
TRBJ1-5	.	TRBV19	TGTGCCAGTAGCATTAAGAGGAATCAGCCCCAGCATTTT	CASSIKRNQPQHF
TRBJ2-4	.	TRBV6-5	TGTGCCAGCAGTTACTCGAGGGAGCCCAAAAACATTCAGTACTTC	CASSYSREPKNIQYF
TRBJ2-2	TRBD1	TRBV7-3	TGTGCCAGCAGCTTAAGTGGACAGGGACTTTTGGGAACCGGGGAGCTGTTTTTT	CASSLSGQGLLGTGELFF
TRBJ2-1	.	TRBV6-6	TGTGCCAGCAGTTACGGTCCGGGTACCAATGAGCAGTTCTTC	CASSYGPGTNEQFF
TRBJ2-1	.	TRBV13	TGTGCCAGCGAGAGGCTCAATGAGCAGTTCTTC	CASERLNEQFF
TRBJ2-1	TRBD2	TRBV5-1	TGCGCCAGCAGCTTGGGGGGGACTAGTACGAATGAGCAGTTCTTC	CASSLGGTSTNEQFF
TRBJ1-3	.	TRBV5-6	TGTGCCAGCAGCTTGCAATGGGTTGGAGGCCTCACTGGAAACACCATATATTTT	CASSLQWVGGLTGNTIYF
TRBJ2-3	.	TRBV6-5	TGTGCCAGCAGAACCCTAAGCGGTGGCACAGATACGCAGTATTTT	CASRTLSGGTDTQYF
TRBJ2-6	TRBD2	TRBV5-1	TGCGCCAGCAGCTTGGAAGCGGGGACTGGGGCCAACGTCCTGACTTTC	CASSLEAGTGANVLTF
TRBJ1-2	.	TRBV30	TGTGCCTGGAGTGTATTGGACAGTATTAACTATGGCTACACCTTC	CAWSVLDSINYGYTF
TRBJ2-7	TRBD2	TRBV9	TGTGCCAGCAGCGTAGGTAGCGGGGGTCTGGTGGAGCAGTACTTC	CASSVGSGGLVEQYF
TRBJ1-1	TRBD1	TRBV6-4	TGTGCCAGCAGTCGAACAGGGGTGGCTGAAGCTTTCTTT	CASSRTGVAEAFF
TRBJ2-3	.	TRBV14	TGTGCCAGCAGCCCAGGGTGGATGACGCAGTATTTT	CASSPGWMTQYF